The entry below gives a single T cell receptor beta chain sequence along with its context. Its target is unknown. The germline V gene encodes CDR1 SGHNT and CDR2 YYREEE (reference sequence). J gave up 2 bases and V 3 bases, and 3 bases lay outside the gene matches. The length of the CDR3 is 15 residues. Semi-nested PCR with Nested Universal Primer A followed constant-region reverse priming of full-length variable regions. From the 5' RACE reads, TCRdb called clonotypes with MiXCR, one entry per CDR3 protein. The repertoire includes roughly 7,700 distinct CDR3 sequences, about 70% of them detected once, and about 4.5% sits in the top ten. Study conclusions and caveats: In terms of TCR gene usage, tumor memory CD4+ T cells clustered together with blood and lymph node memory CD4+ cells, as well as with lymph node naive CD4+ cells.

The sequence was collected from a female donor with breast cancer. Sample: tumor-infiltrating naive CD4+ T cells sorted from the breast tumor. The subset was: naive CD4+ T cells, CD4+CD45RA+CD25-. V and J are TRBV5-4 and TRBJ2-2, with 8 nucleotides matching TRBD2. The CDR3 is CASSSTSANTGELFF. DNA for the CDR3: TGTGCCAGCAGCTCGACTAGCGCCAACACCGGGGAGCTGTTTTTT.